These T cell receptor beta chains were read from a single sample in a study of long-term antiretroviral therapy in people with HIV. Some clones are missing from TCRdb's copy, which holds only in-frame ones; the method was immunoSEQ multiplex PCR. The table includes around 21,000 clones, more than 80% detected once. Sequencing was performed on unsorted PBMCs, taken 5.9 years after starting antiretroviral therapy. The receptors come from a young man with HIV. Both conserved end residues are part of each CDR3. Each record gives: V gene, clone size, J gene, D gene, CDR3 protein, CDR3 DNA. A D gene is named only where the DNA matches it firmly. The size field is filled for only some rows; it gives once, few, many or a size class.

v_call: TRBV9
clone_size: NA
j_call: TRBJ2-1
d_call: NA
cdr3_aa: CASSSLTLLPYNEQFF
cdr3_nt: TGTGCCAGCAGCTCCCTCACACTACTCCCCTACAATGAGCAGTTCTTC

v_call: TRBV4-3
clone_size: NA
j_call: TRBJ2-3
d_call: NA
cdr3_aa: CASSQKMVGSPSTDTQYF
cdr3_nt: TGCGCCAGCAGCCAAAAGATGGTGGGGAGTCCTAGCACAGATACGCAGTATTTT

v_call: TRBV5-1
clone_size: NA
j_call: TRBJ2-3
d_call: TRBD2
cdr3_aa: CASNPGGGTDTQYF
cdr3_nt: TGCGCCAGCAACCCCGGGGGGGGCACAGATACGCAGTATTTT

v_call: TRBV6-1
clone_size: NA
j_call: TRBJ1-1
d_call: NA
cdr3_aa: CASNQGSWITEAFF
cdr3_nt: TGTGCCAGCAACCAGGGGTCGTGGATCACTGAAGCTTTCTTT

v_call: TRBV7-6
clone_size: NA
j_call: TRBJ2-5
d_call: NA
cdr3_aa: CASSLDLGRAETQYF
cdr3_nt: TGTGCCAGCAGCTTAGACTTGGGCAGGGCGGAGACCCAGTACTTC

v_call: TRBV5-4
clone_size: NA
j_call: TRBJ2-3
d_call: NA
cdr3_aa: CASSFRLSDTQYF
cdr3_nt: TGTGCCAGCAGCTTCCGACTATCAGATACGCAGTATTTT

v_call: TRBV15
clone_size: NA
j_call: TRBJ1-2
d_call: TRBD1
cdr3_aa: CATSRDVSGGGGGYTF
cdr3_nt: TGTGCCACCAGCAGAGATGTCAGCGGAGGGGGCGGTGGCTACACCTTC

v_call: TRBV6-5
clone_size: once
j_call: TRBJ2-1
d_call: TRBD2
cdr3_aa: CASRLETGTRKQFF
cdr3_nt: TGTGCCAGCAGATTGGAGACTGGGACTAGAAAGCAGTTCTTC

v_call: TRBV5-1
clone_size: NA
j_call: TRBJ2-3
d_call: TRBD1
cdr3_aa: CASSVSGTATDTQYF
cdr3_nt: TGCGCCAGCAGCGTGTCCGGGACAGCTACAGATACGCAGTATTTT

v_call: TRBV11-2
clone_size: NA
j_call: TRBJ2-7
d_call: NA
cdr3_aa: CASSLGHTDYEQYF
cdr3_nt: TGTGCCAGCAGCCTAGGACATACGGACTACGAGCAGTACTTC